This passage covers 14 T cell receptor beta chains from one sample sequenced in a study of breast tumors, draining lymph nodes, adjacent tissues. TCRdb called the multiplex PCR reads again in MiXCR, with one record for every CDR3 protein. This sample carries around 170,000 distinct CDR3 sequences, approximately 33% of them seen once, and the ten largest clones take about 3.9%. Axillary draining lymph nodes of breast cancer patients supplied the node samples. Sequencing used axillary lymph node tissue. These receptors were obtained from a female donor with breast cancer. Some clones in this sample may be carry-over from other donors' samples.

The chain joins TRBV5-4 to TRBJ1-1; maybe TRBD1 (5 bases). CDR3 length equals 16 residues. Trimming took 5 bases from V and 1 from J, leaving 18 bases between them. The germline gives CDR1 SGHNT, CDR2 YYREEE (reference sequence). The CDR3, as DNA: TGTGCCAGCAGGACCGGCTGGGGCTTAGGGAACACTGAAGCTTTCTTT. This sequence encodes CASRTGWGLGNTEAFF.

This clonotype was observed many times. The rearrangement joins TRBV6-5 to TRBJ2-5; the D call may be TRBD1 or TRBD2 (5 bases each). V was pared by 8 bases and J by 5 bases, with 18 bases between. CDR1 and CDR2 from the germline V gene are MNHEY and SVGAGI. The CDR3 is made up of 14 amino acids. CDR3 protein: CASGPGPWGETQYF. CDR3 DNA: TGTGCCAGCGGCCCGGGACCCTGGGGGGAGACCCAGTACTTC.

This clonotype appeared a few times. This may be a read error: a much more frequent sequence differs by one nucleotide. The CDR3: CSARGRTGLASGYTF. The CDR3 region has the DNA TGCAGTGCTAGAGGGAGGACAGGGTTAGCCTCTGGCTACACCTTC. The chain has TRBV20-1 and TRBJ1-2; 8 bases fit TRBD1. CDR3 length: 15 amino acids. The trim removed 1 base at V and 7 bases at J, leaving 11 bases unmatched. Germline V gene lookup returns CDR1 DFQATT and CDR2 SNEGSKA (reference sequence).

Many counts were recorded for this clonotype. The CDR3 protein is CSARGRGGLSYNEQFF. Here the CDR3 DNA reads TGCAGTGCTAGAGGCCGGGGGGGCCTATCCTACAATGAGCAGTTCTTC. This rearrangement joins TRBV20-1 to TRBJ2-1; TRBD2 matches 8 bases. Germline trimming cut 1 base from V and 1 base from J; bases unmatched to any gene: 6. The CDR3 is 16 amino acids. Germline CDR1 and CDR2: DFQATT and SNEGSKA (reference sequence).

This clonotype was seen at least ten times. The chain links TRBV6-1 to TRBJ1-5, with D perhaps matching TRBD1 (5 bases). The germline V gene encodes CDR1 MNHNS and CDR2 SASEGT. The CDR3 runs to 15 residues. V lost 4 bases to trimming and J lost 7 bases, with 17 bases between them. CDR3 residues: CASSVYQGKEQPQHF. CDR3 nucleotides: TGTGCCAGCAGTGTCTATCAGGGAAAAGAGCAGCCCCAGCATTTT.

This clonotype was detected many times. The chain employs TRBV9 and TRBJ2-3, with D uncertain. Trimming took 0 bases from V and 0 from J, leaving 8 bases between them. Germline-derived CDR1 and CDR2 are SGDLS and YYNGEE. This CDR3 spans 15 amino acids. CDR3 sequence (DNA): TGTGCCAGCAGCGTAGCGGTGGATAGCACAGATACGCAGTATTTT. Its protein is CASSVAVDSTDTQYF.

Many counts were recorded for this clonotype. V gene TRBV20-1 combines with J gene TRBJ2-7, with D possibly matching TRBD1 (5 bases). This CDR3 is built from 14 residues. Trimming pared 6 bases from V and 2 bases from J, leaving 17 bases between. CDR1 DFQATT and CDR2 SNEGSKA come from the germline V gene (reference sequence). The CDR3 bases are TGCAGTGCCCTCAGGGCTCGTCCCCCCTACGAGCAGTACTTC. Its protein is CSALRARPPYEQYF.

V gene TRBV7-9 combines with J gene TRBJ2-5; D uncertain. Per germline, CDR1 SEHNR and CDR2 FQNEAQ (reference sequence). The CDR3 has 12 residues. V shed 3 bases and J shed 5 bases, with 7 bases lying between them. The CDR3 nucleotides are TGTGCCAGCAGCTTGCCACGGGAGACCCAGTACTTC. Translation: CASSLPRETQYF. Full variable domain (outside the CDR3, taken from reference TRBV7-9 and TRBJ2-5): DTGVSQNPRHKITKRGQNVTFRCDPISEHNRLYWYRQTLGQGPEFLTYFQNEAQLEKSRLLSDRFSAERPKGSFSTLEIQRTEQGDSAMYLCASSLPRETQYFGPGTRLLVL.

On this clonotype itself: This could be a read error, since a much larger clone is one nucleotide away. The chain combines TRBV11-3 with TRBJ2-1; the D gene is possibly TRBD1 (5 bases). Trimming took 8 bases from V and 9 from J, leaving 17 bases between them. Germline CDR1 reads SGHNT; CDR2 reads YENEEA. The CDR3 loop spans 13 amino acids. The CDR3 bases are TGTGCCAGCCGAAGGGGCTTTAACACTGAGCAGTTCTTC. This gives the protein CASRRGFNTEQFF. Full variable domain (rest looked up from reference TRBV11-3 and TRBJ2-1): EAGVVQSPRYKIIEKKQPVAFWCNPISGHNTLYWYLQNLGQGPELLIRYENEEAVDDSQLPKDRFSAERLKGVDSTLKIQPAELGDSAVYLCASRRGFNTEQFFGPGTRLTVL.

This clonotype has ten or more counts. The chain joins TRBV7-8 to TRBJ2-4, with D possibly TRBD2 on 6 matching bases. CDR3 length equals 16 residues. Germline CDR1 SGHVS, CDR2 FQNEAQ. Trimming cost V 3 bases and J 5 bases, with 17 bases left between them. CDR3 residues: CASSFTLAGLENIQYF. CDR3 bases: TGTGCCAGCAGCTTTACGCTCGCGGGACTTGAAAACATTCAGTACTTC.

The V call is TRBV25-1, the J call TRBJ1-1, with D uncertain. Trimming shortened V by 6 bases and J by 1 base, and 6 bases separated the two germline ends. Germline loops: CDR1 MGHDK, CDR2 SYGVNS. This CDR3 contains 12 residues. CDR3 coding DNA: TGTGCCAGCAGCCCCGGGAACACTGAAGCTTTCTTT. Protein product: CASSPGNTEAFF.

This clonotype has a count of ten or more. The CDR3 DNA reads TGCAGTGCTGAGGACAGGGGAGATCAGCCCCAGCATTTT. Protein product: CSAEDRGDQPQHF. This sequence joins TRBV20-1 and TRBJ1-5, with 9 positions matching TRBD1. Per the germline V gene, CDR1 is DFQATT and CDR2 is SNEGSKA (reference sequence). This CDR3 contains 13 residues. Trimming at V came to 5 bases and at J to 5 bases, leaving 4 bases not matched to a gene.

There are many counts of this clonotype. The rearrangement links TRBV20-1 to TRBJ2-3; 7 nucleotides line up with TRBD2. Germline CDR1 and CDR2: DFQATT and SNEGSKA (reference sequence). V lost 0 bases, J lost 2 bases, and 8 bases stayed unmatched. The CDR3 length is 16 residues. The CDR3 region is CSARDRRELYTDTQYF. The CDR3 DNA reads as TGCAGTGCTAGAGATCGGCGGGAGTTATACACAGATACGCAGTATTTT.

This clonotype was observed many times. This sequence joins TRBV7-8 and TRBJ2-3, with D hard to call. In germline, CDR1 is SGHVS, CDR2 FQNEAQ. The CDR3 consists of 14 residues. V was shortened by 5 bases and J by 1 base, with 10 bases between the two germline ends. Here the CDR3 reads CASSIQTGTDTQYF. CDR3 DNA sequence: TGTGCCAGCAGCATACAGACTGGCACAGATACGCAGTATTTT.